The 4 T cell receptor beta chains below were found in one sample sequenced in a study of shared clonotypes between healthy human individuals. Profiled with immunoSEQ multiplex PCR; TCRdb holds only in-frame clones, not every one. The sample has more than 2 million clones, around 95% seen once. Naivety among CD8 cells was defined by CD45RO negativity and positive CCR7 selection, thereby excluding terminally differentiated effector memory CD45RA+ cells. Source material: naive CD8+ T cells from PBMCs. These receptor sequences come from a man aged 18 to 29 in good health. Some clones in this sample may be carry-over from other donors' samples.

The chain joins TRBV19 to TRBJ1-1, with 8 bases aligning to TRBD1. The CDR3 runs to 14 residues. The J segment lost 5 bases and the V segment lost 3 bases, leaving 5 bases of the junction unmatched. Germline V gene lookup returns CDR1 LNHDA and CDR2 SQIVND (reference sequence). CDR3 sequence reads: CASSIQGAWTEAFF. The CDR3 DNA reads as TGTGCCAGTAGTATTCAGGGGGCTTGGACTGAAGCTTTCTTT.

CDR3 sequence: CASSGVTYSNQPQHF. The CDR3 nucleotides read TGTGCCAGCAGTGGAGTGACGTATAGCAATCAGCCCCAGCATTTT. The chain couples TRBV6-1 to TRBJ1-5, with no clear D. Germline V gene sequence: CDR1 MNHNS, CDR2 SASEGT. Trimming left V 4 bases short and J 0 bases short, with 10 bases between. The CDR3 has 15 amino acids.

The chain couples TRBV7-9 to TRBJ1-4; 8 bases map to TRBD1. The germline V gene has CDR1 SEHNR and CDR2 FQNEAQ (reference sequence). The V segment lost 5 bases and the J segment 8 bases; nucleotides outside the gene matches: 10. This CDR3 region has 15 residues. The CDR3: CASSPHTGGEEKLFF. The CDR3, as DNA: TGTGCCAGCAGCCCACATACAGGGGGTGAGGAAAAACTGTTTTTT. The full variable domain, in which reference TRBV7-9 and TRBJ1-4 provide the parts outside the CDR3, is DTGVSQNPRHKITKRGQNVTFRCDPISEHNRLYWYRQTLGQGPEFLTYFQNEAQLEKSRLLSDRFSAERPKGSFSTLEIQRTEQGDSAMYLCASSPHTGGEEKLFFGSGTQLSVL.

The CDR3 DNA is TGTGCCAGCCTATCTAGGGGACGGGAGAATCTCTACGAGCAGTACTTC. Protein: CASLSRGRENLYEQYF. The rearrangement links TRBV7-8 to TRBJ2-7; a weak D match, TRBD2 (6 bases). Trimming stripped 8 bases from V and 3 bases from J, with 23 bases between. From germline, CDR1 is SGHVS and CDR2 FQNEAQ. CDR3 length: 16 amino acids.